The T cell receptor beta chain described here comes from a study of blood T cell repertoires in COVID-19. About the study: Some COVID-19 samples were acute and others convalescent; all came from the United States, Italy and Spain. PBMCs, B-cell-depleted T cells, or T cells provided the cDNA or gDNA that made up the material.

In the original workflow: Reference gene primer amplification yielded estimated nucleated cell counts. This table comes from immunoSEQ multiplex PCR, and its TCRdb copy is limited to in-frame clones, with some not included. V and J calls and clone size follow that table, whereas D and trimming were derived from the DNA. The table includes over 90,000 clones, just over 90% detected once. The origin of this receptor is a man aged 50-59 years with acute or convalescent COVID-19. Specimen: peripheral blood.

The CDR3 coding sequence is TGTGCCAGCAGATCCGACAGGGGAAGTGCCTACGAGCAGTACTTC. This gives the protein CASRSDRGSAYEQYF. The chain is built from TRBV7-9 and TRBJ2-7, with 8 nucleotides matching TRBD1. The trim removed 6 bases at V and 2 bases at J, leaving 9 bases unmatched. CDR3 length: 15 residues. Germline-derived CDR1 and CDR2 are SEHNR and FQNEAQ (reference sequence). Complete variable domain (other parts from reference TRBV7-9 and TRBJ2-7): DTGVSQNPRHKITKRGQNVTFRCDPISEHNRLYWYRQTLGQGPEFLTYFQNEAQLEKSRLLSDRFSAERPKGSFSTLEIQRTEQGDSAMYLCASRSDRGSAYEQYFGPGTRLTVT.